Below are 13 T cell receptor beta chains sequenced from a single sample in a study of CD8 T cells in ankylosing spondylitis. TCRdb called the 5' RACE reads again in MiXCR, with one record for every CDR3 protein. The data hold tens of thousands of distinct CDR3 sequences, with 27% observed a single time. The material sequenced was blood, either unsorted or a sorted T cell fraction (not recorded which). The receptors come from a male donor with ankylosing spondylitis or in good health (not recorded which).

This clonotype has just a few counts. The gene calls are TRBV5-6 and TRBJ2-4; 7 bases fit TRBD1. The CDR3 runs to 14 residues. V dropped 4 bases and J dropped 6; count of bases not matched to a gene: 7. The germline V gene has CDR1 SGHDT and CDR2 YYEEEE. CDR3 sequence: CASSPTDRPNIQYF. The CDR3 region has the DNA TGTGCCAGCAGCCCGACGGACAGGCCAAACATTCAGTACTTC.

In this sample, this clonotype turned up many times. This chain links TRBV20-1 with TRBJ2-1; D may correspond to TRBD1 or TRBD2 (5 bases each). Looked up from germline, CDR1 is DFQATT and CDR2 is SNEGSKA (reference sequence). V dropped 6 bases and J dropped 4 bases, with 13 bases sitting between them. The CDR3 has 13 residues. DNA for the CDR3: TGCAGTGCCCAGGGTGAGGGATACAATGAGCAGTTCTTC. Its protein is CSAQGEGYNEQFF.

The rearrangement links TRBV7-2 to TRBJ2-5; 8 positions match TRBD1. The germline V gene has CDR1 SGHTA and CDR2 FQGNSA. The CDR3 has 14 amino acids. With 3 bases clipped from V and 2 bases from J, the junction kept 2 bases outside the gene matches. The CDR3 spells CASSFGTGQETQYF. CDR3 in DNA: TGTGCCAGCAGCTTCGGGACAGGTCAAGAGACCCAGTACTTC.

The rearrangement links TRBV6-1 to TRBJ2-1; 9 bases match TRBD2. The CDR3 is 15 amino acids. V lost 7 bases, J lost 5 bases, and 9 bases stayed unmatched. Per the germline V gene, CDR1 is MNHNS and CDR2 is SASEGT. This CDR3 reads CASTALAGQNNEQFF. The CDR3 DNA reads as TGTGCCAGCACCGCTCTAGCGGGACAAAACAATGAGCAGTTCTTC.

This clonotype has only a few counts. The chain has TRBV25-1 and TRBJ2-3; 8 bases are a match to TRBD1. This CDR3 has 14 amino acids. Per the germline V gene, CDR1 is MGHDK and CDR2 is SYGVNS. With 10 bases clipped from V and 3 bases from J, the junction kept 9 bases outside the gene matches. CDR3 sequence (DNA): TGTGCCAACCGAACAGGGGGTGAGACAGATACGCAGTATTTT. Encoded protein: CANRTGGETDTQYF.

CDR3 sequence reads: CASSQSGRGGNTIYF. The CDR3 nucleotides are TGTGCCAGCAGCCAAAGTGGCCGAGGTGGAAACACCATATATTTT. This chain connects TRBV3-1 to TRBJ1-3; D remains ambiguous. The germline V and J ends were trimmed by 2 bases and 3 bases, with 11 bases remaining between them. CDR1 and CDR2 (germline): LGHDT, YNNKEL (reference sequence). This CDR3 comprises 15 residues.

The chain couples TRBV24-1 to TRBJ1-3; 10 nucleotides match TRBD1. This CDR3 spans 16 amino acids. V gave up 3 bases and J gave up 2 bases; unmatched junction bases: 3. Per germline, CDR1 KGHDR and CDR2 SFDVKD. CDR3 sequence: CATSDPGTGAGNTIYF. The CDR3, as DNA: TGTGCCACCAGTGATCCCGGGACAGGGGCTGGAAACACCATATATTTT.

The rearrangement joins TRBV3-1 to TRBJ1-4; perhaps TRBD1 as D (5 bases). This CDR3 spans 15 amino acids. The V gene's germline CDR1 is LGHDT and CDR2 YNNKEL (reference sequence). With 4 bases removed from V and 7 bases from J, the gap between germline ends came to 16 bases. CDR3 in DNA: TGTGCCAGCAGCCGTAATCAGGGACCGACTGAAAAACTGTTTTTT. Translation gives CASSRNQGPTEKLFF.

This clonotype has just one count. The J gene is TRBJ1-2, the V gene TRBV7-6; D unresolved. V shed 5 bases and J shed 3 bases, with 10 bases lying between them. The CDR3 runs 13 residues. Germline V lookup: CDR1 SGHVS, CDR2 FNYEAQ. CDR3 DNA: TGTGCCAGCAGCATAGACACGGACTATGGCTACACCTTC. This codes for CASSIDTDYGYTF.

The rearrangement joins TRBV5-1 to TRBJ1-1, with a possible D match to TRBD1 (5 bases). The CDR3 consists of 13 residues. The germline V and J ends were trimmed by 9 bases and 5 bases, with 17 bases remaining between them. Germline loops: CDR1 SGHRS, CDR2 YFSETQ. DNA for the CDR3: TGCGCCACCCGCGGGGGATTGGATACTGAAGCTTTCTTT. It translates to CATRGGLDTEAFF.

The gene calls are TRBV25-1 and TRBJ1-1; D uncertain. CDR1 MGHDK and CDR2 SYGVNS come from the germline V gene. Trimming left V 3 bases short and J 0 bases short, with 11 bases between. This CDR3 is 15 amino acids long. The CDR3 coding sequence is TGTGCCAGCAGTGACCTGGGCAGTATGAACACTGAAGCTTTCTTT. Translating it yields CASSDLGSMNTEAFF.

This clonotype was observed a handful of times. The chain recombines TRBV4-1 with TRBJ1-5; TRBD1 matches 10 bases. The J segment lost 6 bases and the V segment lost 0 bases, leaving 5 bases of the junction unmatched. CDR3 length equals 16 residues. The germline gives CDR1 MGHRA, CDR2 YSYEKL. This chain's CDR3 is CASSQEGQGNGQPQHF. CDR3 coding DNA: TGCGCCAGCAGCCAAGAGGGACAGGGGAACGGTCAGCCCCAGCATTTT.

This rearrangement joins TRBV5-5 to TRBJ2-7; D may be TRBD2 (5 bases). Trimming took 1 base from V and 5 from J, leaving 13 bases between them. In germline, CDR1 is SGHKS, CDR2 YYEKEE (reference sequence). The CDR3 length is 14 residues. CDR3 region: CASSLRISADEQYF. CDR3 DNA sequence: TGTGCCAGCAGCTTGCGAATTAGCGCCGACGAGCAGTACTTC.